The 27 T cell receptor beta chains given below trace back to one sample, sequenced in a study of blood T cell repertoires in COVID-19. TCRdb keeps only in-frame clones here, not all; method: immunoSEQ multiplex PCR. The data hold 110,000 to 150,000 clones, with 78% observed a single time. Sequencing was performed on peripheral blood. Receptor source: a woman aged 60-75 years with acute or convalescent COVID-19.

The chain has TRBV29-1 and TRBJ2-5; possible D gene TRBD2, 6 bases. Germline CDR1 is SQVTM and CDR2 is ANQGSEA. V was pared by 4 bases and J by 1 base, with 16 bases between. This CDR3 is 15 amino acids long. CDR3 sequence: CSVAVVGGGQETQYF. The CDR3 bases are TGCAGCGTTGCGGTGGTGGGAGGAGGCCAAGAGACCCAGTACTTC. The variable domain in full, completed from reference TRBV29-1 and TRBJ2-5, reads SAVISQKPSRDICQRGTSLTIQCQVDSQVTMMFWYRQQPGQSLTLIATANQGSEATYESGFVIDKFPISRPNLTFSTLTVSNMSPEDSSIYLCSVAVVGGGQETQYFGPGTRLLVL.

The rearrangement links TRBV19 to TRBJ2-7; 8 positions match TRBD2. The CDR3 has 15 amino acids. V shed 5 bases and J 5 bases; nucleotides not matched to a gene: 11. Germline V gene sequence: CDR1 LNHDA, CDR2 SQIVND (reference sequence). The CDR3 region has the DNA TGTGCCAGTAGTGCGACGGGAGGGCTTCTAAACGAGCAGTACTTC. Amino acids: CASSATGGLLNEQYF.

V usage is TRBV10-3 and J usage is TRBJ2-7, with 9 bases aligning to TRBD1. In germline, CDR1 is ENHRY, CDR2 SYGVKD. J lost 5 bases, V lost 6 bases, and 8 bases had no gene match. This CDR3 has 14 residues. CDR3 in amino acids: CAISPQGAYHEQYF. CDR3 DNA sequence: TGTGCCATCAGCCCACAGGGGGCGTATCACGAGCAGTACTTC.

J is TRBJ2-3 and V is TRBV10-1; TRBD2 agrees at 12 bases. This CDR3 contains 16 residues. Trimming removed 8 bases from V and 0 bases from J; junction bases left unmatched: 6. Germline lookup yields CDR1 WNHNN and CDR2 SYGVQD (reference sequence). CDR3 protein: CASLAGGPSSTDTQYF. CDR3 coding DNA: TGCGCCAGCCTAGCGGGAGGGCCCTCTAGCACAGATACGCAGTATTTT.

This clone appeared many times. The J gene is TRBJ1-5, the V gene TRBV2; weak D call: TRBD1 (5 bases). V was shortened by 5 bases and J by 6 bases, with 11 bases between the two germline ends. This CDR3 is built from 13 residues. Germline-derived CDR1 and CDR2 are SNHLY and FYNNEI. The CDR3 protein is CASSSQGGQPQHF. The CDR3 nucleotides read TGTGCCAGCAGTTCTCAGGGAGGTCAGCCCCAGCATTTT.

A single count supports this clone. Here the CDR3 reads CASSETSGNTGELFF. The CDR3 bases are TGTGCCAGCAGTGAGACTAGCGGGAACACCGGGGAGCTGTTTTTT. The V gene is TRBV6-1, the J gene TRBJ2-2; 9 bases are shared with TRBD2. Germline V lookup: CDR1 MNHNS, CDR2 SASEGT. This CDR3 comprises 15 residues. Unmatched junction bases numbered 0, after V lost 3 bases and J lost 1 base.

The rearrangement links TRBV24-1 to TRBJ2-1; TRBD2 might be the D (5 bases). Germline values: CDR1 KGHDR, CDR2 SFDVKD. CDR3 length equals 15 residues. The germline V and J ends were trimmed by 4 bases and 0 bases, with 9 bases remaining between them. The CDR3 spells CATSDPGGSYNEQFF. The DNA for the CDR3 is TGTGCCACCAGTGACCCAGGAGGCTCCTACAATGAGCAGTTCTTC.

V is TRBV30 and J is TRBJ1-6; weak D call: TRBD1 (5 bases). CDR1 is GTSNPN and CDR2 is SVGIG in the germline V gene (reference sequence). This CDR3 comprises 13 residues. V gave up 1 base and J gave up 7 bases, with 8 bases separating them. The CDR3 loop reads CAWSGGANSPLHF. The CDR3 nucleotides are TGTGCCTGGAGTGGGGGCGCGAATTCACCCCTCCACTTT.

The CDR3 sequence is CAIQREGRDTQYF. DNA for the CDR3: TGTGCCATCCAGCGGGAGGGCCGGGATACGCAGTATTTT. The rearrangement links TRBV10-3 to TRBJ2-3; 10 bases are a match to TRBD2. The germline V gene encodes CDR1 ENHRY and CDR2 SYGVKD. This CDR3 is 13 amino acids long. V gave up 8 bases and J gave up 6 bases; unmatched junction bases: 5.

The chain recombines TRBV19 with TRBJ2-2, with D unresolved. V was clipped by 5 bases and J by 0 bases, with 13 bases between them. CDR1 is LNHDA, CDR2 SQIVND, per germline (reference sequence). There are 16 residues in the CDR3. CDR3 sequence: CASSDRVGTNTGELFF. As DNA, the CDR3 is TGTGCCAGTAGTGACCGGGTCGGCACGAACACCGGGGAGCTGTTTTTT.

V gene TRBV30 combines with J gene TRBJ1-1; D possibly corresponds to TRBD1 (6 bases). CDR3 length: 14 residues. Germline V gene data show CDR1 as GTSNPN and CDR2 as SVGIG (reference sequence). V lost 3 bases, J lost 6 bases, and 17 bases lay in between. The CDR3 sequence: CAWRATGWDPEAFF. The CDR3 region has the DNA TGTGCCTGGAGAGCGACAGGCTGGGACCCTGAAGCTTTCTTT.

Remarks on this clone: One end of the junction fails to match germline, which may point to a read error. The chain recombines TRBV19 with TRBJ2-1; 12 nucleotides line up with TRBD2. The germline gives CDR1 LNHDA, CDR2 SQIVND (reference sequence). The CDR3 contains 14 residues. In nucleotides, the CDR3 is TGTGCAAGTAGGGGACTAGCGGGCGACAATGAGCAGTTCTTC. It encodes CASRGLAGDNEQFF.

This rearrangement joins TRBV10-2 to TRBJ2-7, with 11 bases that match TRBD2. Trimming at V came to 6 bases and at J to 4 bases, leaving 2 bases not matched to a gene. CDR3 size: 13 residues. The germline gives CDR1 WSHSY, CDR2 SAAADI. CDR3 residues: CASRGLAVYEQYF. The DNA for the CDR3 is TGCGCCAGCAGGGGACTAGCGGTATACGAGCAGTACTTC.

Comments on this clone: The junction departs from germline at one end; a sequencing error may be responsible. V usage is TRBV7-7 and J usage is TRBJ2-1; 9 nucleotides agree with TRBD2. CDR3 size: 15 residues. Germline values: CDR1 SSHAT, CDR2 FNYEAQ (reference sequence). CDR3 residues: CASSFSGSLIDEQFF. The CDR3 bases are TGTGCTAGCAGCTTTAGCGGGAGTTTAATCGATGAGCAGTTCTTC.

V usage is TRBV5-1 and J usage is TRBJ2-3; 9 positions match TRBD1. Germline CDR1 is SGHRS and CDR2 is YFSETQ. CDR3 length: 15 amino acids. With V trimmed by 7 bases and J by 4 bases, 10 bases remained unmatched. CDR3 bases: TGCGCCAGCGTAGGGACAGGGTCTATATCAGATACGCAGTATTTT. This sequence encodes CASVGTGSISDTQYF. Complete variable domain (other parts from reference TRBV5-1 and TRBJ2-3): KAGVTQTPRYLIKTRGQQVTLSCSPISGHRSVSWYQQTPGQGLQFLFEYFSETQRNKGNFPGRFSGRQFSNSRSEMNVSTLELGDSALYLCASVGTGSISDTQYFGPGTRLTVL.

The chain has TRBV3-1 (or the pseudogene TRBV3-2) and TRBJ2-3, with 9 bases identical to TRBD2. CDR1 LGHDT and CDR2 YNNKEL come from the germline V gene (reference sequence). The junction had 12 bases not matched to a gene; V was cut back by 0 bases and J by 2 bases. This CDR3 spans 19 amino acids. CDR3 region: CASSQDYSGRLADTDTQYF. The CDR3 region has the DNA TGTGCCAGCAGCCAAGACTATAGCGGTCGACTAGCGGACACAGATACGCAGTATTTT.

Here the CDR3 reads CASSLEGTGAYGYTF. As DNA, the CDR3 is TGCGCCAGCAGCTTGGAGGGGACAGGGGCTTATGGCTACACCTTC. This rearrangement joins TRBV5-1 to TRBJ1-2, with 10 bases aligning to TRBD1. The CDR3 totals 15 residues. Unmatched junction bases numbered 4, after V lost 0 bases and J lost 5 bases. Germline lookup yields CDR1 SGHRS and CDR2 YFSETQ.

The rearrangement links TRBV15 to TRBJ1-4; D ambiguous. Germline assignment: CDR1 LNHNV and CDR2 YYDKDF (reference sequence). Trimming removed 5 bases from V and 8 bases from J, with 15 bases in between. This CDR3 comprises 14 residues. The CDR3 nucleotides are TGTGCCACCAGCTCCCAATATGCGGTGGAAAAACTGTTTTTT. Translated, it gives CATSSQYAVEKLFF.

Only a few counts were recorded for this clone. V gene TRBV3-1 (or the pseudogene TRBV3-2) combines with J gene TRBJ2-5; 7 nucleotides match TRBD1. After removal of 0 bases from V and 5 bases from J, the junction contained 12 bases not matched to a gene. In germline, CDR1 is LGHDT, CDR2 YNNKEL (reference sequence). The length of the CDR3 is 17 residues. The CDR3 reads CASSQDLAGGYRETQYF. The CDR3 coding sequence is TGTGCCAGCAGCCAAGATCTTGCAGGGGGTTACAGGGAGACCCAGTACTTC.

The rearrangement links TRBV7-9 to TRBJ2-5; TRBD1 is a possible D gene (6 bases). Per the germline V gene, CDR1 is SEHNR and CDR2 is FQNEAQ (reference sequence). CDR3 length: 17 residues. The ends were cut back, 5 bases at V and 3 bases at J, with 22 bases in the middle. CDR3 region: CASSTHLQGAPKETQYF. CDR3 in DNA: TGTGCCAGCAGCACTCACTTACAGGGCGCCCCTAAAGAGACCCAGTACTTC. Together with reference TRBV7-9 and TRBJ2-5, the CDR3 gives the full variable domain: DTGVSQNPRHKITKRGQNVTFRCDPISEHNRLYWYRQTLGQGPEFLTYFQNEAQLEKSRLLSDRFSAERPKGSFSTLEIQRTEQGDSAMYLCASSTHLQGAPKETQYFGPGTRLLVL.

V usage is TRBV7-2 and J usage is TRBJ1-5; no clear D. The V end lost 2 bases, the J end lost 1 base, and 6 bases lay between the germline ends. Germline V gene sequence: CDR1 SGHTA, CDR2 FQGNSA. The CDR3 has 14 residues. The chain's CDR3 is CASSLFVSNQPQHF. CDR3 DNA: TGTGCCAGCAGCTTATTTGTAAGCAATCAGCCCCAGCATTTT.

In DNA, the CDR3 is TGTGCCAGCAGGGCAGGACTAGCGGGAACGAATGAGCAGTTCTTC. This translates into CASRAGLAGTNEQFF. The chain uses TRBV6-5 and TRBJ2-1; 12 bases are shared with TRBD2. Germline V gene lookup returns CDR1 MNHEY and CDR2 SVGAGI. This CDR3 region has 15 residues. V trimming: 6 bases; J trimming: 7 bases; junction bases outside the gene matches: 7.

J is TRBJ1-1 and V is TRBV5-1, with TRBD1 identical over 8 bases. This CDR3 region has 14 residues. Germline-derived CDR1 and CDR2 are SGHRS and YFSETQ. Losses at the gene ends were 7 bases for V and 1 base for J; bases not matched to a gene: 6. The CDR3: CASGSQGGNTEAFF. The CDR3 coding sequence is TGCGCCAGCGGGTCACAGGGGGGGAACACTGAAGCTTTCTTT.

The chain combines TRBV27 with TRBJ2-5; D might be TRBD2 (6 bases). CDR3 length: 15 amino acids. Per germline, CDR1 MNHEY and CDR2 SMNVEV (reference sequence). The V and J ends lost 10 bases and 5 bases respectively, with 23 bases between them. The CDR3 coding sequence is TGTGCCACCGCGGATGGGACTCGCCTTTTGGAGACCCAGTACTTC. Translated, it gives CATADGTRLLETQYF.

The rearrangement joins TRBV19 to TRBJ2-7; TRBD1 aligns across 9 bases. Looked up from germline, CDR1 is LNHDA and CDR2 is SQIVND (reference sequence). V lost 6 bases and J lost 4; bases outside the gene matches: 13. The CDR3 sequence is 16 residues long. The CDR3 DNA reads TGTGCCAGTAGACCTGGACAGGGGCGTCCGGATTACGAGCAGTACTTC. Translation: CASRPGQGRPDYEQYF.

This clone appeared a single time. This chain connects TRBV5-1 to TRBJ2-2; 9 bases fit TRBD1. CDR1 SGHRS and CDR2 YFSETQ come from the germline V gene. The CDR3 runs to 19 residues. V gave up 0 bases and J gave up 7 bases; unmatched junction bases: 16. The CDR3 reads CASSLDGALQGASNGELFF. The CDR3 bases are TGCGCCAGCAGCTTGGATGGGGCATTACAGGGGGCGAGTAACGGGGAGCTGTTTTTT.

The CDR3: CASSAGTGFFYEQYF. As DNA, the CDR3 is TGTGCCAGCAGCGCCGGGACAGGGTTCTTCTACGAGCAGTACTTC. The chain carries TRBV9 and TRBJ2-7, with TRBD1 identical over 9 bases. The CDR3 is made up of 15 amino acids. J was trimmed by 3 bases and V by 3 bases; bases with no gene match: 7. CDR1 and CDR2 (germline): SGDLS, YYNGEE. Full variable domain (rest looked up from reference TRBV9 and TRBJ2-7): DSGVTQTPKHLITATGQRVTLRCSPRSGDLSVYWYQQSLDQGLQFLIQYYNGEERAKGNILERFSAQQFPDLHSELNLSSLELGDSALYFCASSAGTGFFYEQYFGPGTRLTVT.